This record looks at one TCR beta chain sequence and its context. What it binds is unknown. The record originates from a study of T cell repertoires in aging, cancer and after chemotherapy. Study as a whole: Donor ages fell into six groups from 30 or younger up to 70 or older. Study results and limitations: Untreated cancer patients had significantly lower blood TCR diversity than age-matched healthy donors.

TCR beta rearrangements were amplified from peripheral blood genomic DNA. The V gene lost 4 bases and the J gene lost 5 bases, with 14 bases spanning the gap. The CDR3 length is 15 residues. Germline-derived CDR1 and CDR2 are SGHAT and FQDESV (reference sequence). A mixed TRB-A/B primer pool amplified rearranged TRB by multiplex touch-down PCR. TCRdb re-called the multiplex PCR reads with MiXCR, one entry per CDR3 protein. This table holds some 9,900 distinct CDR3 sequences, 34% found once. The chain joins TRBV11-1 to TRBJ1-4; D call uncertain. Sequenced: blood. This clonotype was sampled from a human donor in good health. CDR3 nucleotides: TGTGCCAGCAGCTACGGCGCGTCCGAGAATGAAAAACTGTTTTTT. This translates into CASSYGASENEKLFF.